The source of this T cell receptor (beta chain) is a study of T cells in Graves' hyperthyroidism and ophthalmopathy. Amplification yielded TCR beta CDR3 regions, with RNA transcripts as the source. HTBI primers drove first-round RT-PCR of the TCR CDR3. TCRdb recomputed calls from the multiplex PCR reads with MiXCR, one row per CDR3 protein. This sample has about 360,000 distinct CDR3 sequences, with about 18% found just once. In this sample, this clonotype turned up many times. The sequence came from a young woman with Graves' hyperthyroidism. Sequencing used blood.

For the CDR3, the DNA is TGTGCCAGCAAGAGATCAGACGGGGAGACCCAGTACTTC. Translation: CASKRSDGETQYF. V and J are TRBV12-3 or TRBV12-4 and TRBJ2-5; unclear D gene. Trimming cost V 7 bases and J 5 bases, with 14 bases left between them. The CDR3 consists of 13 residues.